What follows is one T cell receptor beta chain and its context. Only one count was recorded for this clone. Its antigen remains unidentified. Base qualities were left out, and no much larger clone turns up one base away. The data were taken from a study of blood T cell repertoires in COVID-19 (dated by TCRdb to 2020 to 2021). Background for the entire study: Samples covering the acute and convalescent phases of COVID-19 were provided by collaborators in the United States, Italy and Spain. The prospective study material was composed of cDNA or gDNA derived from T cells, B-cell-depleted T cells, or PBMCs. Deeply sampled blood TCRbeta repertoires from subjects exposed to, actively infected with, or recovered from COVID-19 were included in the dataset. The repertoires were made available in a free public database intended to serve as a resource for research on the immune response to SARS-CoV-2. The samples were drawn from the first 160 participants of the ongoing ImmuneRACE study and from some 1,300 subjects provided by 6 global collaborators. Nearly every sample came with metadata listing a de-identified subject ID, COVID-19 status, age in years and sex. HLA class I and class II types, where available, came from metadata supplied by the sample provider rather than from assay-based typing. The research as a whole found: The amount of clinical and demographic metadata varied by source and participant and was provided uncurated.

Participants in the prospective study were aged 18 to 89 years, lived in some 24 United States geographic areas, and enrolled through a virtual design. In the prospective study, cohorts were assigned on the basis of participant-reported clinical history obtained from a screening survey and a study questionnaire. Exposed participants were defined as having been in contact with someone with a PCR-confirmed or clinician-diagnosed COVID-19 case within 2 weeks of study entry. In the prospective study, mobile phlebotomists collected whole blood, serum and a nasopharyngeal or oropharyngeal swab from each participant. Participants in the prospective study had the option to provide additional blood draws and questionnaires over a roughly two-month period. Prospective study blood samples were shipped either frozen or at room temperature before DNA extraction. From the cysteine up to the phenylalanine, the CDR3 has a length of 17 residues. Only CDR3 DNA remains: 51 bases, in frame from the first base. From V the trimming removes 3 bases and from J it removes 5 bases, while the gene matches leave 13 bases of the junction unaccounted for. According to the germline V gene (reference sequence), CDR1 reads GTSNPN and CDR2 reads SVGIG.

TCRbeta CDR3 regions were amplified from genomic DNA using the immunoSEQ Assay, a bias-controlled multiplex PCR. In the authors' own workflow: Nucleated cell counts per sample were estimated from amplification of reference gene primers within the assay. Sequence reads were collapsed and filtered to measure the absolute abundance of every unique TCRbeta CDR3 rearrangement. For each sample, productive Simpson clonality was calculated as the square root of Simpson's diversity index across productive rearrangements. What TCRdb holds here is the immuneACCESS table cut down to in-frame rearrangements. Part of the clones is not present; checked against another copy, under half of the missing clones reflect an unresolved V gene, and the others are unexplained. The DNA gave D and trimming, while V, J and clone size come from that table. This sample gives about 150,000 clones in total; roughly 84% of them show up just once. The leading ten clones occupy around 5.4% of the sample.

The rearrangement joined TRBV30 to TRBJ2-1; 10 central nucleotides agree with TRBD2. The source is a woman between 45 and 60 years old who had been exposed to COVID-19. Sequencing was carried out using PBMCs or T cells enriched from blood (not recorded which). The DNA sequence reads TGTGCCTGGAGGCTCCACCTCGGGAGCGGGAGGGACAATGAGCAGTTCTTC. Its protein reads: CAWRLHLGSGRDNEQFF.